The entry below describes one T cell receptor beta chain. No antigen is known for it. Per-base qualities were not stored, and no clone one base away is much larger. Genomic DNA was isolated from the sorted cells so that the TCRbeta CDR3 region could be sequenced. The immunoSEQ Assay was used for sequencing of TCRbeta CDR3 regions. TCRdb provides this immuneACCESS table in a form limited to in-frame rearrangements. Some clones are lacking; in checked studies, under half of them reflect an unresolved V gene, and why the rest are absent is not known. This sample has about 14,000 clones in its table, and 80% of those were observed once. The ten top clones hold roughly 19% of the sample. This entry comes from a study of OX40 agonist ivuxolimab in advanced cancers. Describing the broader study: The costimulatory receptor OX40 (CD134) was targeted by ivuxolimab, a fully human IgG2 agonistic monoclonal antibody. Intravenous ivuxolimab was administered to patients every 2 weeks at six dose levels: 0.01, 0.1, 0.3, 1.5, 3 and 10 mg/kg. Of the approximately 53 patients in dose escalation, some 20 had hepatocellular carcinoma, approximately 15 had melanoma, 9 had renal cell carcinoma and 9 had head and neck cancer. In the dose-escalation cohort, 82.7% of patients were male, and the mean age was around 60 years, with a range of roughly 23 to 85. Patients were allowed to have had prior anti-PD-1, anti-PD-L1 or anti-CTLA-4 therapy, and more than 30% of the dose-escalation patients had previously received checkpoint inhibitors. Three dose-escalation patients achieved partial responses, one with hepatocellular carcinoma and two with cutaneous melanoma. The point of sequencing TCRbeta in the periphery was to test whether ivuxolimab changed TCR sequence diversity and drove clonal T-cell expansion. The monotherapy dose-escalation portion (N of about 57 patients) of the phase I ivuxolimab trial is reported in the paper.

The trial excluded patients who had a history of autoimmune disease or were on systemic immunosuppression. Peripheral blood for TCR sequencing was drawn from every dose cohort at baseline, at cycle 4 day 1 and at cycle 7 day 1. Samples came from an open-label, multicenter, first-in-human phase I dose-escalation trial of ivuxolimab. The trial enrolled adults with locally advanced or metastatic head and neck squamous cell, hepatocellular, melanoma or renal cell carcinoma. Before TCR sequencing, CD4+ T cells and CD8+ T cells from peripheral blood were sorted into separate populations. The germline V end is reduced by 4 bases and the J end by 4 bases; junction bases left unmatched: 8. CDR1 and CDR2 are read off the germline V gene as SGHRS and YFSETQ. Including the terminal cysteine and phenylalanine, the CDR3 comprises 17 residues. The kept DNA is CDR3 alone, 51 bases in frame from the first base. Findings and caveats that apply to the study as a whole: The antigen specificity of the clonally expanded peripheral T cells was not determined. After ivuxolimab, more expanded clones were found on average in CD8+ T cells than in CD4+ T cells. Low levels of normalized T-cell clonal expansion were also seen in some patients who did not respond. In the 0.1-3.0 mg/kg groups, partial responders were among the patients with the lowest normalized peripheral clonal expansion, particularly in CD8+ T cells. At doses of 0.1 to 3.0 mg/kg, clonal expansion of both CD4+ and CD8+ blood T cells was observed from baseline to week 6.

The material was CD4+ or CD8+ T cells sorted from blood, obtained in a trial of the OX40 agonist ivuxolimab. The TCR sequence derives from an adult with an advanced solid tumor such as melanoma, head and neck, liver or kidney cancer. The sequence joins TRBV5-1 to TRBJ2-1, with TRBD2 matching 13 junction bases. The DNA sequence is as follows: TGCGCCAGCAGCGGGGAGGGGACTAGCGGGACGTACAATGAGCAGTTCTTC. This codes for CASSGEGTSGTYNEQFF.